This section outlines one T cell receptor beta chain sequence together with its context. This sample was taken from a study of T cells after yellow fever vaccination. MiXCR, applied by TCRdb to the 5' RACE reads, yields one record per CDR3 protein. The repertoire holds some 350,000 distinct CDR3 sequences, with about 8.7% as singletons. The CDR3 sequence is 16 residues long. The germline gives CDR1 DFQATT, CDR2 SNEGSKA (reference sequence). V was clipped by 0 bases and J by 7 bases; unmatched bases: 9. Sequences were derived from PBMCs, sampled on the day of the first yellow fever vaccination. This receptor was obtained from a young man who received the YFV17D yellow fever vaccine. The chain employs TRBV20-1 and TRBJ1-6; TRBD1 agrees at 7 bases. Here the CDR3 DNA reads TGCAGTGCTAGAGACGGAAGACAGGGATCAAATTCACCCCTCCACTTT. This sequence encodes CSARDGRQGSNSPLHF.